Listed below are T cell receptor beta chains from one sample, sequenced in a study of cytomegalovirus exposure and HLA in healthy donors. The table came from immunoSEQ multiplex PCR; TCRdb's copy has only in-frame clones and leaves some out. This sample has under 150,000 clones, with around 70% found just once. The material sequenced was PBMCs. These receptor sequences come from a man aged 35 to 55 in good health and CMV-seronegative. CDR3s include the opening cysteine and the closing phenylalanine or tryptophan. The D gene is left open where the match is weak. The size entry is marked missing in some rows and otherwise reads once, few, many or a size class.

V,D,J,size,CDR3,DNA
TRBV10-2,TRBD1,TRBJ2-5,few,CASSEASDRAQETQYF,TGCGCCAGCAGTGAGGCCTCGGACAGGGCTCAAGAGACCCAGTACTTC
TRBV5-1,TRBD1,TRBJ2-1,.,CASSLDRGAYNEQFF,TGCGCCAGCAGCCTGGACAGGGGGGCCTACAATGAGCAGTTCTTC
TRBV2,.,TRBJ1-3,.,CASSGGNSGNTIYF,TGTGCCAGCAGTGGCGGGAACTCTGGAAACACCATATATTTT
TRBV9,.,TRBJ1-6,few,CASSVGGVNSPLHF,TGTGCCAGCAGCGTAGGGGGGGTTAATTCACCCCTCCACTTT
TRBV2,.,TRBJ2-7,.,CASSEGLVSFSYEQYF,TGTGCCAGCAGTGAAGGACTAGTCTCTTTCTCCTACGAGCAGTACTTC
TRBV18,.,TRBJ2-2,.,CASTDSRINTGELFF,TGTGCCAGCACCGACAGTAGAATTAACACCGGGGAGCTGTTTTTT
TRBV6-6,.,TRBJ1-1,.,CASSRARRVNTEAFF,TGTGCCAGCAGTCGGGCCAGGAGGGTGAACACTGAAGCTTTCTTT
TRBV5-1,.,TRBJ1-1,.,CASSLGGQVTEAFF,TGCGCCAGCAGCTTGGGTGGTCAGGTCACTGAAGCTTTCTTT
TRBV5-1,TRBD2,TRBJ2-2,few,CASSPGLNTGELFF,TGCGCCAGCAGCCCGGGACTAAACACCGGGGAGCTGTTTTTT
TRBV28,.,TRBJ1-4,.,CASSPLGVRVLTNEKLFF,TGTGCCAGCAGTCCCCTAGGAGTACGGGTCTTAACTAATGAAAAACTGTTTTTT
TRBV29-1,.,TRBJ1-5,.,CSVGTDYQPQHF,TGCAGCGTTGGAACAGATTATCAGCCCCAGCATTTT
TRBV5-6,.,TRBJ1-1,few,CASSLPDYNTEAFF,TGTGCCAGCAGCTTGCCAGATTACAACACTGAAGCTTTCTTT
TRBV6-5,.,TRBJ1-4,.,CASSYSTGRNEKLFF,TGTGCCAGCAGTTACTCGACAGGACGAAATGAAAAACTGTTTTTT
TRBV15,.,TRBJ1-4,.,CATRKRQATNEKLFF,TGTGCCACCAGGAAAAGACAGGCAACTAATGAAAAACTGTTTTTT
TRBV7-9,.,TRBJ2-1,.,CASSLGFANEQFF,TGTGCCAGCAGCTTAGGGTTTGCGAATGAGCAGTTCTTC
TRBV19,TRBD1,TRBJ1-5,.,CASSIAPTRGRRQPQHF,TGTGCCAGTAGTATAGCCCCCACCAGGGGGCGCAGGCAGCCCCAGCATTTT
TRBV30,.,TRBJ1-3,.,CAWNPGGFDTIYF,TGTGCCTGGAACCCCGGGGGGTTCGACACCATATATTTT
TRBV2,TRBD1,TRBJ1-1,.,CASSVSRGHVTEAFF,TGTGCCAGCAGTGTATCCAGGGGGCATGTAACTGAAGCTTTCTTT
TRBV29-1,TRBD2,TRBJ2-1,once,CSVEERDRYNEQFF,TGCAGCGTTGAGGAGCGGGATAGGTACAATGAGCAGTTCTTC
TRBV7-9,TRBD2,TRBJ2-1,few,CASSTVSGRAANEQFF,TGTGCCAGCAGCACCGTCAGCGGGAGGGCCGCCAATGAGCAGTTCTTC
TRBV4-3,.,TRBJ2-7,few,CASSQGPEQYF,TGCGCCAGCAGCCAGGGGCCCGAGCAGTACTTC
TRBV6-5,.,TRBJ1-1,.,CASTPSGGREAFF,TGTGCCAGCACCCCCAGCGGGGGCAGGGAAGCTTTCTTT
TRBV5-1,.,TRBJ1-1,.,CASSLAEGRGNTEAFF,TGCGCCAGCAGCTTGGCGGAGGGGCGGGGGAACACTGAAGCTTTCTTT
TRBV10-1,TRBD1,TRBJ1-6,.,CASSELDRSSYNSPLHF,TGCGCCAGCAGTGAGTTGGACAGGAGCTCCTATAATTCACCCCTCCACTTT
TRBV7-9,.,TRBJ2-7,many,CSSSLGQGEQYF,TGTTCCAGCAGCTTAGGCCAGGGCGAGCAGTACTTC
TRBV27,TRBD2,TRBJ2-2,.,CASSPATPSGDTGELFF,TGTGCCAGCAGCCCCGCGACCCCTAGCGGAGACACCGGGGAGCTGTTTTTT
TRBV7-2,.,TRBJ1-5,.,CASSLGPGDNQPQHF,TGTGCCAGCAGCTTAGGTCCAGGGGACAATCAGCCCCAGCATTTT
TRBV7-9,TRBD1,TRBJ1-3,.,CASIPTGSGNTIYF,TGTGCCAGCATCCCGACAGGGTCTGGAAACACCATATATTTT
TRBV10-3,.,TRBJ1-5,.,CAISEFPGDQPQHF,TGTGCCATCAGTGAGTTCCCAGGGGATCAGCCCCAGCATTTT
TRBV30,TRBD1,TRBJ2-7,few,CAWSPGQGLFEQYF,TGTGCCTGGAGTCCGGGACAGGGATTATTCGAGCAGTACTTC
TRBV10-2,.,TRBJ2-3,.,CASRLGGHGDTQYF,TGCGCCAGCAGATTGGGGGGGCATGGGGATACGCAGTATTTT
TRBV19,TRBD1,TRBJ2-4,few,CASTDRAAKNIQYF,TGTGCCAGTACGGACAGGGCAGCCAAAAACATTCAGTACTTC
TRBV6-5,TRBD1,TRBJ1-1,.,CASRYRGGTEAFF,TGTGCCAGCAGGTACAGGGGTGGCACTGAAGCTTTCTTT
TRBV30,TRBD2,TRBJ2-7,.,CAWTGGRDYEQYF,TGTGCCTGGACGGGCGGGAGGGACTACGAGCAGTACTTC
TRBV6-1,.,TRBJ1-2,.,CASSEAPGINYGYTF,TGTGCCAGCAGTGAAGCTCCGGGGATTAACTATGGCTACACCTTC
TRBV15,TRBD2,TRBJ2-1,once,CATSLAGVYNEQFF,TGTGCCACCAGCTTAGCGGGAGTGTACAATGAGCAGTTCTTC
TRBV5-1,TRBD1,TRBJ1-6,.,CASSMDRGSLGSPLHF,TGCGCCAGCAGCATGGACAGGGGCAGTCTTGGCTCACCCCTCCACTTT